Reported below is one T cell receptor beta chain. The target antigen is unknown. This entry belongs to a study of shared clonotypes between healthy human individuals. The ends lost 4 bases at V and 5 bases at J; junction bases unmatched: 5. The CDR3 is made up of 13 amino acids. The germline CDR1 and CDR2 sequences are SGHAT and FQDESV (reference sequence). TCRdb's table, derived via immunoSEQ multiplex PCR, lists solely in-frame clones and lacks some. The profile shows roughly 2 million clones, approximately 94% of them singletons. Study-level findings and limits: Sequencing depth was expected to influence donor clonotype sharing. When naive CD4 clonotypes were compared across several donors, about 4.9% were shared.

The V gene is TRBV11-1, the J gene TRBJ2-7; 7 nucleotides match TRBD1. This receptor was taken from a young man in good health. The sample taken for sequencing was naive CD4+ T cells sorted from blood. Subset in this sample: CD45RA+ positively selected. The CDR3 region has the DNA TGTGCCAGCAGCTCTGACAGGGCCCACGAGCAGTACTTC. Protein: CASSSDRAHEQYF.